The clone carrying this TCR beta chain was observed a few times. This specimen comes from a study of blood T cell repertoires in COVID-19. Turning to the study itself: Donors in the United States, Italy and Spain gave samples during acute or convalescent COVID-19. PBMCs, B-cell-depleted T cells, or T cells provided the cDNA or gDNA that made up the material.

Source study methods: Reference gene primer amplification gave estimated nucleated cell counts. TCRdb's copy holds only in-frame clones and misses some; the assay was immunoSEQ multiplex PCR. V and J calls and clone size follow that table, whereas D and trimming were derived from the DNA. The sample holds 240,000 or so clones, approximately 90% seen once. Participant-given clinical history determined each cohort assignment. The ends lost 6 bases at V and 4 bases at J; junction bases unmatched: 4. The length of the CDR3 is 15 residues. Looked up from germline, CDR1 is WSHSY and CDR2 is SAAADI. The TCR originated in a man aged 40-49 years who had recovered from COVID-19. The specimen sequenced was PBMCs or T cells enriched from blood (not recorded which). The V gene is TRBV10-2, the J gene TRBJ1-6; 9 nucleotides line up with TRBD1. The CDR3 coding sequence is TGCGCCAGCAGACCGGGACAGGGATATAATTCACCCCTCCACTTT. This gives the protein CASRPGQGYNSPLHF.